The 14 T cell receptor beta chains reported below all come from one sample, sequenced in a study of T cell responses to AZD1222 COVID-19 vaccine. The repertoire was sequenced with immunoSEQ multiplex PCR; TCRdb's copy has only in-frame clones and lacks some. The repertoire includes 45,000 to 55,000 clones, roughly 80% of them detected once, and approximately 10% sits in the top ten. The sample in question was peripheral blood, obtained on day 0 of AZD1222 vaccination. These receptors all stem from an adult in good health.

The chain couples TRBV29-1 to TRBJ2-5; TRBD1 matches 10 bases. Germline loops: CDR1 SQVTM, CDR2 ANQGSEA. CDR3 length: 14 residues. The junction had 9 bases not matched to a gene; V was cut back by 6 bases and J by 5 bases. CDR3 DNA sequence: TGCAGCGTCACGACAGGGGGCACCGGGGAGACCCAGTACTTC. It translates to CSVTTGGTGETQYF.

The chain joins TRBV6-5 to TRBJ1-5; 7 positions match TRBD1. The CDR3 runs to 14 residues. From germline, CDR1 is MNHEY and CDR2 SVGAGI. V shed 6 bases and J 5 bases; nucleotides not matched to a gene: 7. The CDR3 DNA reads as TGTGCCAGCAGCCAGACAGGGTATCATCAGCCCCAGCATTTT. Translating it yields CASSQTGYHQPQHF.

The chain carries TRBV7-9 and TRBJ2-3; maybe TRBD2 (5 bases). The CDR3 loop spans 14 amino acids. The germline V gene encodes CDR1 SEHNR and CDR2 FQNEAQ (reference sequence). V shed 6 bases and J shed 5 bases, with 15 bases lying between them. For the CDR3, the DNA is TGTGCCAGCAGTTCCATCGGGATCGGAGATACGCAGTATTTT. Translation: CASSSIGIGDTQYF.

V usage is TRBV4-3 and J usage is TRBJ1-6; a weak D match, TRBD1 (5 bases). This CDR3 comprises 13 residues. Germline CDR1 is LGHNA and CDR2 is YSLEER. V gave up 5 bases and J gave up 7 bases, with 9 bases separating them. The CDR3 bases are TGCGCCAGCAGCTCTAGACAGAATTCACCCCTCCACTTT. It translates to CASSSRQNSPLHF.

V and J are TRBV28 and TRBJ1-5; D perhaps matches TRBD1 (6 bases). This CDR3 is 15 amino acids long. Per the germline V gene, CDR1 is MDHEN and CDR2 is SYDVKM. V dropped 6 bases and J dropped 3 bases, with 15 bases sitting between them. The CDR3: CASSVVGGTNQPQHF. The CDR3 DNA follows: TGTGCCAGCAGCGTGGTAGGGGGGACCAATCAGCCCCAGCATTTT. The whole variable domain, remainder taken from reference TRBV28 and TRBJ1-5, is DVKVTQSSRYLVKRTGEKVFLECVQDMDHENMFWYRQDPGLGLRLIYFSYDVKMKEKGDIPEGYSVSREKKERFSLILESASTNQTSMYLCASSVVGGTNQPQHFGDGTRLSIL.

This clone was observed once. CDR3 loop: CASSSDRGGYGYTF. The CDR3 nucleotides are TGTGCCAGCAGTTCGGACAGGGGAGGCTATGGCTACACCTTC. The chain employs TRBV2 and TRBJ1-2; 9 bases are a match to TRBD1. Germline V gene data show CDR1 as SNHLY and CDR2 as FYNNEI. Trimming at V came to 5 bases and at J to 4 bases, leaving 5 bases not matched to a gene. The length of the CDR3 is 14 residues.

V usage is TRBV7-9 and J usage is TRBJ1-2; the D gene is possibly TRBD1 (5 bases). Germline CDR1 reads SEHNR; CDR2 reads FQNEAQ (reference sequence). The V end lost 0 bases, the J end lost 6 bases, and 8 bases lay between the germline ends. The CDR3 is 13 residues long. The CDR3 DNA reads TGTGCCAGCAGCTTAGCGCGGGGGAATGGCTACACCTTC. Translation gives CASSLARGNGYTF.

This clone was recorded only once. Written as DNA, the CDR3 is TGTGCCAGCAGCTTCACAGGTTCTGGGGCCAACGTCCTGACTTTC. It yields the protein CASSFTGSGANVLTF. The chain couples TRBV5-6 to TRBJ2-6; TRBD1 is a possible D gene (5 bases). The germline gives CDR1 SGHDT, CDR2 YYEEEE. V shed 2 bases and J shed 1 base, with 7 bases lying between them. The CDR3 loop spans 15 amino acids.

The J gene is TRBJ2-1, the V gene TRBV10-1; TRBD1 matches at 7 bases. This CDR3 has 14 residues. Germline CDR1 WNHNN, CDR2 SYGVQD (reference sequence). The J segment lost 8 bases and the V segment lost 6 bases, leaving 10 bases of the junction unmatched. The CDR3 sequence: CASRGTEPYDEQFF. The CDR3 DNA reads as TGCGCCAGCAGGGGGACAGAACCTTACGATGAGCAGTTCTTC.

V is TRBV10-1 and J is TRBJ2-1; TRBD2 matches 7 bases. Germline CDR1 is WNHNN and CDR2 is SYGVQD (reference sequence). The CDR3 loop spans 14 amino acids. V lost 2 bases to trimming and J lost 5 bases; unmatched junction nucleotides: 3. This chain's CDR3 is CASSETGGDNEQFF. As DNA, the CDR3 is TGCGCCAGCAGTGAGACGGGAGGCGACAATGAGCAGTTCTTC.

This rearrangement joins TRBV18 to TRBJ2-5; TRBD2 is a possible D gene (6 bases). The CDR3 is 13 residues long. V shed 3 bases and J shed 1 base, with 6 bases lying between them. Germline V gene lookup returns CDR1 KGHSH and CDR2 LQKENI. CDR3 residues: CASSPGLQETQYF. CDR3 nucleotide sequence: TGTGCCAGCTCACCGGGACTCCAAGAGACCCAGTACTTC.

The chain has TRBV7-2 and TRBJ2-1, with 15 bases that match TRBD2. V dropped 2 bases and J dropped 16; count of bases not matched to a gene: 9. Germline values: CDR1 SGHTA, CDR2 FQGNSA. The CDR3 has 15 residues. CDR3 nucleotide sequence: TGTGCCAGCAGCTTAACCGGGACTAGCGGGGGGCGGAGCTTCTTC. Its translation: CASSLTGTSGGRSFF.

This clone was counted ten times or more. This chain joins TRBV3-1 (or the pseudogene TRBV3-2) and TRBJ1-2; D might be TRBD1 (5 bases). Per the germline V gene, CDR1 is LGHDT and CDR2 is YNNKEL (reference sequence). The V end lost 6 bases, the J end lost 3 bases, and 14 bases lay between the germline ends. The CDR3 totals 14 residues. The CDR3 sequence is CASRPPGLDYGYTF. The CDR3 region has the DNA TGTGCCAGCAGGCCCCCGGGACTGGACTATGGCTACACCTTC.

The chain is built from TRBV7-8 and TRBJ1-5, with D uncertain. The CDR3 runs to 13 residues. Germline values: CDR1 SGHVS, CDR2 FQNEAQ. Trimming pared 3 bases from V and 5 bases from J, leaving 8 bases between. Here the CDR3 DNA reads TGTGCCAGCAGCTTTCTTCGGGATCAGCCCCAGCATTTT. This codes for CASSFLRDQPQHF.